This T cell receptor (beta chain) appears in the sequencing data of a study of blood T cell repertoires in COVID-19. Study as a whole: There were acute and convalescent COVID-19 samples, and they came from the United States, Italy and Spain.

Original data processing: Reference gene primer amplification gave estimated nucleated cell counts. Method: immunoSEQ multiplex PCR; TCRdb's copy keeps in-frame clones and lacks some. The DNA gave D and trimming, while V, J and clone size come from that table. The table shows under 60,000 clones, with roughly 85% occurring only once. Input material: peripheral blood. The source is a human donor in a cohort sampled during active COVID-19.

CDR3 nucleotides: TGTGCCAGCAGCCCCGCGGGGGCGGGCATCACCGGGGAGCTGTTTTTT. This codes for CASSPAGAGITGELFF. The chain recombines TRBV6-2 or TRBV6-3 with TRBJ2-2, with a weak D call TRBD2 (7 bases). The germline gives CDR1 MNHEY, CDR2 SVGEGT. The CDR3 runs to 16 residues. V lost 6 bases, J lost 4 bases, and 18 bases lay in between.